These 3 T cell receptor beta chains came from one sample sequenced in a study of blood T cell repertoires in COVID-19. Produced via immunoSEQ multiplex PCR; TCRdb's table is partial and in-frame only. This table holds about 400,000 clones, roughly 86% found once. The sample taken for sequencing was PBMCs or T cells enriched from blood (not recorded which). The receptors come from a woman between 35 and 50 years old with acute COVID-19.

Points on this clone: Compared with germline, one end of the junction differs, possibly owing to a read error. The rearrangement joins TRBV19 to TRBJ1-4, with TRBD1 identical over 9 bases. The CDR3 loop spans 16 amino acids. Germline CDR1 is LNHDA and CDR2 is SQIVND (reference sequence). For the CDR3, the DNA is TGTGCCAGTAGTACCGGACAGGGGTCAGCTAATGAAAAACTGATTTTT. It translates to CASSTGQGSANEKLIF.

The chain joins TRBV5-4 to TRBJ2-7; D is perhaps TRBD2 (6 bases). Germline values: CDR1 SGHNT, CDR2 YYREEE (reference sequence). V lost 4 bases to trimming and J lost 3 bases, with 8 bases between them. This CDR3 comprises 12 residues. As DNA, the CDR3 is TGTGCCAGCAGCGCCGGGAGCTACGAGCAGTACTTC. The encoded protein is CASSAGSYEQYF.

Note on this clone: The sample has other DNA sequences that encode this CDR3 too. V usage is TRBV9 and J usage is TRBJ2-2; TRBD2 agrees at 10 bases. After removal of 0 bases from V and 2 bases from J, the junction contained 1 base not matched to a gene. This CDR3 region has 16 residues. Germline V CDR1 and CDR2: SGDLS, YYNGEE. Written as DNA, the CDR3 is TGTGCCAGCAGCGTAGTAGCGGGGGGAAACACCGGGGAGCTGTTTTTT. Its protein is CASSVVAGGNTGELFF.